This T cell receptor beta chain was documented in a study of T cell responses to AZD1222 COVID-19 vaccine. Study-level points and caveats: A reported finding is that nearly half of spike-specific TCRs target unmutated variant regions. Among those given AZD1222, only five or six were seropositive at baseline. Elevations in Spike-specific TCR breadth and depth followed administration of two AZD1222 doses. Dominant at 160-218 and 743-854, vaccine-associated CD4 TCRs also spanned spike.

Produced via immunoSEQ multiplex PCR; TCRdb's table is partial and in-frame only. The top ten clones hold roughly 25% of a sample with around 180,000 clones, approximately 90% of them seen once. About this clone itself: Its cognate antigen is unknown.

This receptor was identified in an adult who received the AZD1222 COVID-19 vaccine. The material was peripheral blood, obtained 28 days after the second AZD1222 dose.

DNA for the CDR3: TGTGCCAGCTCACCCGGGACTGGGGGACGAGAGACCCAGTACTTC. Amino acid sequence: CASSPGTGGRETQYF. The chain uses TRBV18 and TRBJ2-5; a possible D gene is TRBD2 (6 bases). CDR1 and CDR2 (germline): KGHSH, LQKENI. Trimming took off 3 bases at V and 4 bases at J, with 15 bases between the two ends. The CDR3 extends over 15 amino acids.